The source of this T cell receptor (beta chain) is a study of T cell responses to AZD1222 COVID-19 vaccine. Regarding the study as a whole: Vaccine-related CD4 TCRs covered spike, predominating at 160-218 and 743-854. Spike-specific TCR breadth and depth rose after two AZD1222 doses. The peak T cell response came first, and repertoires were sampled only after it. The donor group comprised mostly white British people and more females; the analysis possibly underestimated clonal diversity.

Trimming pared 0 bases from V and 6 bases from J, leaving 6 bases between. The CDR3 covers 13 residues. The germline gives CDR1 LNHDA, CDR2 SQIVND (reference sequence). The data were produced by immunoSEQ multiplex PCR, yet TCRdb's version contains in-frame clones alone and is incomplete. This sample carries about 120,000 clones, around 90% of them seen once, and the ten largest clones take approximately 1.5%. This clone was found once. Its antigen is unknown. The receptor was derived from an adult in good health. The chain couples TRBV19 to TRBJ1-5; D is uncertain. The source was peripheral blood, collected on day 0 of AZD1222 vaccination. The CDR3 loop is CASSIEKGQPQHF. CDR3 bases: TGTGCCAGTAGTATAGAGAAAGGTCAGCCCCAGCATTTT.